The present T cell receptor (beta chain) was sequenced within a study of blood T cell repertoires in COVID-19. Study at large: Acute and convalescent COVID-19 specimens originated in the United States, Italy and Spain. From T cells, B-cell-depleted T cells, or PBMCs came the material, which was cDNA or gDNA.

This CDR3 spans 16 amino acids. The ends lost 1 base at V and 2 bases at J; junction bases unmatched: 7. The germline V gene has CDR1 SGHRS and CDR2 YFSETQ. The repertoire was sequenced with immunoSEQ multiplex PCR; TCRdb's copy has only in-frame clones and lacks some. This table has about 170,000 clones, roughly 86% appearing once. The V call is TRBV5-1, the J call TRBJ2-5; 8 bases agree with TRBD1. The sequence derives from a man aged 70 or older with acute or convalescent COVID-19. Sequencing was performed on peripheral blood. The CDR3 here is CASSLTGTGEQETQYF. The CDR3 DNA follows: TGCGCCAGCAGCTTGACCGGGACAGGAGAACAAGAGACCCAGTACTTC.